The 6 T cell receptor beta chains reported below all come from one sample, sequenced in a study of naive and memory T cell subsets. The SP2 primer and nested alpha and beta constant region primers amplified ligated cDNA in four rounds. Using its own MiXCR run on the 5' RACE reads, TCRdb lists one record per CDR3 protein. The sample has about 32,000 distinct CDR3 sequences, over 15% seen once. An oligonucleotide containing a UMI was ligated to the 3' end of TCR cDNA. The source of these receptors is a female donor in good health.

J is TRBJ2-7 and V is TRBV10-2; D unresolved. The CDR3 is 11 amino acids. Per the germline V gene, CDR1 is WSHSY and CDR2 is SAAADI. V lost 0 bases and J 3 bases, leaving 0 bases between the germline ends. The CDR3 DNA is TGCGCCAGCAGTGAGTCCTACGAGCAGTACTTC. Translating gives CASSESYEQYF.

This clonotype was recorded a few times. This sequence joins TRBV12-3 or TRBV12-4 and TRBJ2-7, with D hard to call. V lost 2 bases, J lost 3 bases, and 8 bases lay in between. This CDR3 comprises 13 residues. CDR3 sequence reads: CASSLPQSYEQYF. In DNA form, the CDR3 reads TGTGCCAGCAGTTTACCCCAGAGCTACGAGCAGTACTTC.

The genes are TRBV18 and TRBJ2-1; the D is unclear. Germline CDR1 is KGHSH and CDR2 is LQKENI. This CDR3 is 16 amino acids long. Trimming pared 4 bases from V and 0 bases from J, leaving 13 bases between. The CDR3 loop reads CASSLGPQSSYNEQFF. CDR3 sequence (DNA): TGTGCCAGCTCACTGGGCCCGCAGAGCTCCTACAATGAGCAGTTCTTC.

This clonotype was seen a few times. Relative to the germline gene, one junction end is altered; a read error may explain this. This sequence joins TRBV29-1 and TRBJ1-2; D is ambiguous. Germline CDR1 SQVTM, CDR2 ANQGSEA. This CDR3 contains 10 residues. CDR3 residues: CSIEPSPGSF. The CDR3 DNA reads TGCAGCATCGAACCCTCTCCCGGGAGCTTC.

This rearrangement joins TRBV2 to TRBJ2-7; 8 bases are shared with TRBD1. With 5 bases clipped from V and 0 bases from J, the junction kept 3 bases outside the gene matches. Germline V gene sequence: CDR1 SNHLY, CDR2 FYNNEI. The CDR3 is 14 amino acids. For the CDR3, the DNA is TGTGCCAGCAGTCCCGACAGGGGCTCCTACGAGCAGTACTTC. The encoded protein is CASSPDRGSYEQYF.

The chain couples TRBV18 to TRBJ1-5, with D hard to call. Looked up from germline, CDR1 is KGHSH and CDR2 is LQKENI. V was clipped by 2 bases and J by 0 bases, with 14 bases between them. The CDR3 spans 17 residues. CDR3 in amino acids: CASSPATGRNSNQPQHF. In DNA, the CDR3 is TGTGCCAGCTCACCAGCGACCGGACGGAATAGCAATCAGCCCCAGCATTTT.